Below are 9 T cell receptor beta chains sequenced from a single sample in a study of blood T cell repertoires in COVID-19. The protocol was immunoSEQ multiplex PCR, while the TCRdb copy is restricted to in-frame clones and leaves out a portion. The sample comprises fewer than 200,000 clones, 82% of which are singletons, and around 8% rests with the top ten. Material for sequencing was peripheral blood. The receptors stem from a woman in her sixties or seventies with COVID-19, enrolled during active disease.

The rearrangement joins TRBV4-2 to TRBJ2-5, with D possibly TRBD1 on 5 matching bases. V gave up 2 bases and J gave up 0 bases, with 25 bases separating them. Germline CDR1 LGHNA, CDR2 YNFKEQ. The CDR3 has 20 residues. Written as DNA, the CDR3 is TGTGCCAGCAGCCAATCCCCCAGGGCGGCAGGGCCGCGGTACCAAGAGACCCAGTACTTC. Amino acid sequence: CASSQSPRAAGPRYQETQYF.

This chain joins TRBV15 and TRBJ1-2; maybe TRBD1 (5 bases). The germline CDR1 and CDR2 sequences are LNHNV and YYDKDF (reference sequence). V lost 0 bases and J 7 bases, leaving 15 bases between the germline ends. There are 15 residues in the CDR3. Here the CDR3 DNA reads TGTGCCACCAGCAGAGACATGACGGCGGGGGTTGGCTACACCTTC. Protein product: CATSRDMTAGVGYTF.

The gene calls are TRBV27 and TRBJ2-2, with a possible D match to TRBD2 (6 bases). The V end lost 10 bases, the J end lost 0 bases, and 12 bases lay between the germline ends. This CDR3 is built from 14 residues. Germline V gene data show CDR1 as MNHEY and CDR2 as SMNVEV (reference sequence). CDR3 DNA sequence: TGTGCCACCGGGAGATTAACGAACACCGGGGAGCTGTTTTTT. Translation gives CATGRLTNTGELFF.

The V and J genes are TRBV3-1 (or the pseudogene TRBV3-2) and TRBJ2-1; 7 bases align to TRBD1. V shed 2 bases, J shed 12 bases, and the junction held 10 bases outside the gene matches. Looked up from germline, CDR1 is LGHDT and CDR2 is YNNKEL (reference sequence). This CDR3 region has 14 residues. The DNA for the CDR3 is TGTGCCAGCAGCCAATCAAAGGGGGCGGTCCGGCAGTTCTTC. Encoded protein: CASSQSKGAVRQFF.

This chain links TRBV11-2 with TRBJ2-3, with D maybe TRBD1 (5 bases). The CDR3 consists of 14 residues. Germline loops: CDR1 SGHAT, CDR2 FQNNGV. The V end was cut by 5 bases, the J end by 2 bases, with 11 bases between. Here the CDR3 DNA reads TGTGCCAGCAGCAGGGGATCCGTCACAGATACGCAGTATTTT. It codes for CASSRGSVTDTQYF.

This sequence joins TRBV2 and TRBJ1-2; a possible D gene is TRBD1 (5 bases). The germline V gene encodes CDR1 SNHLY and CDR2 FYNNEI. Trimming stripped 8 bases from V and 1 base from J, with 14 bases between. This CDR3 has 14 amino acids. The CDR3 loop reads CASWDTGVNYGYTF. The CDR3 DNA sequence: TGTGCCAGCTGGGATACAGGAGTTAACTATGGCTACACCTTC.

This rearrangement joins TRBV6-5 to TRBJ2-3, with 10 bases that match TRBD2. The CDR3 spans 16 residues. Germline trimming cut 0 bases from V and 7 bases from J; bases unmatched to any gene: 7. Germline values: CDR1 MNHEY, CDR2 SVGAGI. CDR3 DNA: TGTGCCAGCAGTTACTCGTCACTAGCGGGAAGGTATACGCAGTATTTT. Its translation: CASSYSSLAGRYTQYF.

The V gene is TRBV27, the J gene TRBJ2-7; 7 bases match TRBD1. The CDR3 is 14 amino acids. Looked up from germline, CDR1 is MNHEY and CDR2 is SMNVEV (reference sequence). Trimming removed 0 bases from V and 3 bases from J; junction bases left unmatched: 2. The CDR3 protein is CASSLSQGDYEQYV. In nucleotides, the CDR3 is TGTGCCAGCAGTTTATCGCAGGGGGACTACGAGCAGTACGTC.

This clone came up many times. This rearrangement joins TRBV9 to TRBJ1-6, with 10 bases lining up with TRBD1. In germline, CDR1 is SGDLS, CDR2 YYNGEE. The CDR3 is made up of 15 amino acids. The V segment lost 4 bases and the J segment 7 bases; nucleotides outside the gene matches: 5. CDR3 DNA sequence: TGTGCCAGCAGCACGGGACAGGGGACAAATTCACCCCTCCACTTT. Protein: CASSTGQGTNSPLHF.